The 13 T cell receptor beta chains presented below share a single source sample, sequenced in a study of shared clonotypes between healthy human individuals. Method: immunoSEQ multiplex PCR; TCRdb's copy keeps in-frame clones and lacks some. The sample shows some 2,100,000 clones, around 95% of them seen only once. The sample taken for sequencing was naive CD4+ T cells sorted from blood. Stated subset: CD45RA+ positively selected. These receptors were collected from a man aged 18 to 29 in good health.

V gene TRBV2 combines with J gene TRBJ2-2; 9 bases are a match to TRBD2. In germline, CDR1 is SNHLY, CDR2 FYNNEI. This CDR3 spans 15 amino acids. V dropped 6 bases and J dropped 4; count of bases not matched to a gene: 6. The CDR3 DNA sequence: TGTGCCAGCAGGGACCTAGCGGGACCCACCGGGGAGCTGTTTTTT. The encoded protein is CASRDLAGPTGELFF.

CDR3 residues: CASSSTRGARNTIYF. As DNA, the CDR3 is TGTGCCAGCAGCTCCACCAGGGGCGCGAGAAACACCATATATTTT. The rearrangement joins TRBV7-2 to TRBJ1-3, with D perhaps matching TRBD1 (6 bases). V shed 4 bases and J shed 5 bases, with 15 bases lying between them. Per germline, CDR1 SGHTA and CDR2 FQGNSA. The CDR3 runs 15 residues.

This clone was observed a single time. The chain uses TRBV9 and TRBJ1-3; D may be TRBD1 (6 bases). V lost 4 bases and J 2 bases, leaving 16 bases between the germline ends. CDR3 length: 16 residues. The germline gives CDR1 SGDLS, CDR2 YYNGEE. CDR3 nucleotide sequence: TGTGCCAGCAGCTCCCGGGACACCAGTCCTGGAAACACCATATATTTT. Translation gives CASSSRDTSPGNTIYF.

This clone was found once. The chain couples TRBV5-4 to TRBJ2-7; a weak D match, TRBD1 (6 bases). The CDR3 sequence is 16 residues long. The germline CDR1 and CDR2 sequences are SGHNT and YYREEE (reference sequence). Trimming shortened V by 3 bases and J by 0 bases, and 16 bases separated the two germline ends. The CDR3, as DNA: TGTGCCAGCAGCTCCTCCGGGACAACACACTCCTACGAGCAGTACTTC. This gives the protein CASSSSGTTHSYEQYF.

This clone was picked up a small number of times. Other DNA sequences in this specimen translate into the identical CDR3. CDR3 residues: CAWAGQSNTEAFF. CDR3 DNA: TGTGCCTGGGCGGGACAGAGTAACACTGAAGCTTTCTTT. The rearrangement links TRBV30 to TRBJ1-1, with 7 bases identical to TRBD1. The CDR3 runs to 13 residues. The V segment lost 5 bases and the J segment 2 bases; nucleotides outside the gene matches: 5. The germline CDR1 and CDR2 sequences are GTSNPN and SVGIG (reference sequence).

Worth noting for this clone: In the same sample, other DNA sequences code for this CDR3. The rearrangement links TRBV5-1 to TRBJ2-7; D could derive from TRBD1 or TRBD2 (5 bases each). The CDR3 is made up of 15 amino acids. The V end lost 0 bases, the J end lost 0 bases, and 10 bases lay between the germline ends. Germline CDR1 and CDR2: SGHRS and YFSETQ. CDR3 loop: CASSLAGDRSYEQYF. The CDR3 nucleotides read TGCGCCAGCAGCTTGGCTGGGGACCGCTCCTACGAGCAGTACTTC.

The chain uses TRBV6-5 and TRBJ1-2, with 10 bases aligning to TRBD1. Losses at the gene ends were 2 bases for V and 8 bases for J; bases not matched to a gene: 5. This CDR3 has 14 residues. Looked up from germline, CDR1 is MNHEY and CDR2 is SVGAGI. The CDR3 DNA is TGTGCCAGCAGTTACCTGGGACAGGGGAAAGGCTACACCTTC. This encodes CASSYLGQGKGYTF.

This clone was counted once. This chain uses TRBV10-1 with TRBJ2-1; D remains unclear. The germline V and J ends were trimmed by 5 bases and 12 bases, with 14 bases remaining between them. Germline-derived CDR1 and CDR2 are WNHNN and SYGVQD (reference sequence). The CDR3 is 12 amino acids. CDR3 DNA: TGCGCCAGCAGTTCGGTCTCGTGGGGGCAGTTCTTC. The encoded protein is CASSSVSWGQFF.

The V and J genes are TRBV29-1 and TRBJ2-1; maybe TRBD1 (5 bases). CDR3 length: 14 amino acids. CDR1 and CDR2 (germline): SQVTM, ANQGSEA. V was shortened by 4 bases and J by 5 bases, with 15 bases between the two germline ends. CDR3 in DNA: TGCAGCGTTGTAGGTAGGGGCACCCACAATGAGCAGTTCTTC. Amino acids: CSVVGRGTHNEQFF.

V and J are TRBV19 and TRBJ2-4, with a tentative D call TRBD1 (6 bases). The CDR3 runs to 13 residues. With 3 bases removed from V and 7 bases from J, the gap between germline ends came to 10 bases. Looked up from germline, CDR1 is LNHDA and CDR2 is SQIVND (reference sequence). The CDR3 coding sequence is TGTGCCAGTAGTATGACAGGATCCAACATTCAGTACTTC. Encoded protein: CASSMTGSNIQYF. Together with reference TRBV19 and TRBJ2-4, the CDR3 gives the full variable domain: DGGITQSPKYLFRKEGQNVTLSCEQNLNHDAMYWYRQDPGQGLRLIYYSQIVNDFQKGDIAEGYSVSREKKESFPLTVTSAQKNPTAFYLCASSMTGSNIQYFGAGTRLSVL.

The V call is TRBV5-1, the J call TRBJ1-1, with 7 bases fitting TRBD1. The V gene end was trimmed by 0 bases and the J gene end by 6 bases; junction bases not matched to a gene: 8. There are 15 residues in the CDR3. Germline V gene lookup returns CDR1 SGHRS and CDR2 YFSETQ. The CDR3 region is CASSLGRTGEAEAFF. For the CDR3, the DNA is TGCGCCAGCAGCTTGGGTCGAACAGGGGAAGCTGAAGCTTTCTTT.

The rearrangement joins TRBV2 to TRBJ2-1; D is ambiguous. V gave up 7 bases and J gave up 6 bases, with 7 bases separating them. The CDR3 covers 11 residues. Germline V lookup: CDR1 SNHLY, CDR2 FYNNEI. CDR3 DNA: TGTGCCAGCACCGCGCGCAATGAGCAGTTCTTC. It specifies CASTARNEQFF.

This rearrangement joins TRBV9 to TRBJ2-1; 7 bases agree with TRBD2. Germline-derived CDR1 and CDR2 are SGDLS and YYNGEE. The CDR3 is 14 amino acids. The V and J ends lost 10 bases and 1 base, in that order; junction bases with no gene match: 8. The CDR3 sequence: CADAGSGSYNEQFF. The DNA of the CDR3 is TGTGCCGACGCAGGTAGCGGGTCCTACAATGAGCAGTTCTTC. Filled out from reference TRBV9 and TRBJ2-1, the complete variable domain reads DSGVTQTPKHLITATGQRVTLRCSPRSGDLSVYWYQQSLDQGLQFLIQYYNGEERAKGNILERFSAQQFPDLHSELNLSSLELGDSALYFCADAGSGSYNEQFFGPGTRLTVL.